One sample yielded the 18 T cell receptor beta chains listed below, sequenced in a study of blood T cell repertoires in COVID-19. Data came from immunoSEQ multiplex PCR; TCRdb stores just in-frame clones and leaves some out. The sample shows over 250,000 clones, about 89% of them seen only once. Sequenced input: PBMCs or T cells enriched from blood (not recorded which). Receptor source: a woman in her 30s who had recovered from COVID-19.

The chain couples TRBV19 to TRBJ1-4; D is undetermined. Germline-derived CDR1 and CDR2 are LNHDA and SQIVND (reference sequence). V shed 3 bases and J shed 8 bases, with 7 bases lying between them. The CDR3 sequence is 12 residues long. The CDR3, as DNA: TGTGCCAGTAGTATGACGGGGGAAAAACTGTTTTTT. Protein: CASSMTGEKLFF.

The sample holds a few counts of this clone. The V call is TRBV27, the J call TRBJ1-2, with D tentatively TRBD1 (6 bases). The germline CDR1 and CDR2 sequences are MNHEY and SMNVEV (reference sequence). There are 14 residues in the CDR3. V lost 0 bases and J lost 4, with 9 bases in between. In nucleotides, the CDR3 is TGTGCCAGCAGTTTATCCCGACAGGCCTATGGCTACACCTTC. Protein product: CASSLSRQAYGYTF.

The chain carries TRBV7-9 and TRBJ1-2; unclear D gene. Germline V gene sequence: CDR1 SEHNR, CDR2 FQNEAQ (reference sequence). V was shortened by 5 bases and J by 4 bases, with 11 bases between the two germline ends. This CDR3 contains 13 residues. The CDR3 DNA is TGTGCCAGCAGCGTACCAGGAGGCTATGGCTACACCTTC. It codes for CASSVPGGYGYTF.

The chain links TRBV19 to TRBJ1-4; weak D call: TRBD1 (5 bases). V shed 9 bases and J shed 5 bases, with 13 bases lying between them. CDR1 is LNHDA and CDR2 is SQIVND in the germline V gene (reference sequence). The CDR3 extends over 13 amino acids. This CDR3 is CASSTERNEKLFF. CDR3 bases: TGTGCCAGCTCGACAGAAAGAAATGAAAAACTGTTTTTT.

V and J are TRBV5-1 and TRBJ2-7; 8 nucleotides match TRBD2. V shed 4 bases and J 2 bases; nucleotides not matched to a gene: 5. The CDR3 covers 14 residues. CDR1 SGHRS and CDR2 YFSETQ come from the germline V gene. For the CDR3, the DNA is TGCGCCAGCAGCCCGGGGGGGACTACCTACGAGCAGTACTTC. Translated, it gives CASSPGGTTYEQYF. The whole variable domain, filled in from reference TRBV5-1 and TRBJ2-7, reads KAGVTQTPRYLIKTRGQQVTLSCSPISGHRSVSWYQQTPGQGLQFLFEYFSETQRNKGNFPGRFSGRQFSNSRSEMNVSTLELGDSALYLCASSPGGTTYEQYFGPGTRLTVT.

Only one count was recorded for this clone. Here the CDR3 DNA reads TGCGCCAGCAGTTTTGACAGGGGGGTGAGCCAGCCCCAGCATTTT. Protein: CASSFDRGVSQPQHF. This rearrangement joins TRBV4-3 to TRBJ1-5; 9 bases fit TRBD1. The CDR3 sequence is 15 residues long. Germline lookup yields CDR1 LGHNA and CDR2 YSLEER. V gave up 6 bases and J gave up 7 bases; unmatched junction bases: 10.

The chain recombines TRBV7-5 with TRBJ1-5. TRBV7-5 is noted as a pseudogene. The CDR3 covers 16 residues. CDR3 in amino acids: CVRSLIAGDSNQPQHF. In DNA, the CDR3 is TGTGTCAGAAGCTTAATTGCGGGAGATAGCAATCAGCCCCAGCATTTT.

This chain joins TRBV7-6 and TRBJ1-1, with TRBD1 as a possible D gene (5 bases). V lost 4 bases and J lost 6, with 9 bases in between. The CDR3 runs to 12 residues. Germline loops: CDR1 SGHVS, CDR2 FNYEAQ. CDR3 sequence: CASSSTGAEAFF. CDR3 DNA sequence: TGTGCCAGCAGCTCTACGGGGGCTGAAGCTTTCTTT. The complete variable domain, with remaining parts taken from reference TRBV7-6 and TRBJ1-1, reads GAGVSQSPRYKVTKRGQDVALRCDPISGHVSLYWYRQALGQGPEFLTYFNYEAQQDKSGLPNDRFSAERPEGSISTLTIQRTEQRDSAMYRCASSSTGAEAFFGQGTRLTVV.

The chain links TRBV3-1 (or the pseudogene TRBV3-2) to TRBJ1-5; D uncertain. Trimming took off 0 bases at V and 0 bases at J, with 9 bases between the two ends. Germline V gene lookup returns CDR1 LGHDT and CDR2 YNNKEL (reference sequence). This CDR3 is 16 amino acids long. In DNA form, the CDR3 reads TGTGCCAGCAGCCAAGATCTAGTCGTTAGCAATCAGCCCCAGCATTTT. This encodes CASSQDLVVSNQPQHF.

The chain recombines TRBV28 with TRBJ1-4, with 7 positions matching TRBD1. The CDR3 spans 13 residues. V lost 8 bases, J lost 5 bases, and 5 bases stayed unmatched. Germline lookup yields CDR1 MDHEN and CDR2 SYDVKM. CDR3: CASRPGQNEKLFF. The CDR3 DNA sequence: TGTGCCAGCCGACCGGGACAGAATGAAAAACTGTTTTTT.

V usage is TRBV7-9 and J usage is TRBJ1-1; 8 bases fit TRBD1. Germline V lookup: CDR1 SEHNR, CDR2 FQNEAQ (reference sequence). The CDR3 is 14 residues long. With V trimmed by 3 bases and J by 6 bases, 6 bases remained unmatched. The CDR3 nucleotides read TGTGCCAGCAGCTTTTTCGGACAGGGTTCTGAAGCTTTCTTT. This encodes CASSFFGQGSEAFF.

This clone was found a few times. The rearrangement joins TRBV30 to TRBJ1-1; 7 bases map to TRBD1. V was pared by 5 bases and J by 7 bases, with 7 bases of the junction left unmatched. The CDR3 spans 12 residues. Germline V gene data show CDR1 as GTSNPN and CDR2 as SVGIG (reference sequence). The CDR3 DNA follows: TGTGCCTGGGGACTAGGGACAGTTGAAGCTTTCTTT. Its translation: CAWGLGTVEAFF.

The chain combines TRBV9 with TRBJ2-6; D unresolved. The CDR3 extends over 15 amino acids. V gave up 3 bases and J gave up 0 bases, with 7 bases separating them. CDR1 is SGDLS, CDR2 YYNGEE, per germline. The CDR3 nucleotides are TGTGCCAGCAGCGACACAAGCTCTGGGGCCAACGTCCTGACTTTC. Amino acid sequence: CASSDTSSGANVLTF.

The CDR3 loop is CASSPGQGSLKQYF. In DNA form, the CDR3 reads TGCGCCAGCAGTCCGGGACAGGGAAGTCTAAAGCAGTACTTC. This chain joins TRBV5-1 and TRBJ2-7; TRBD1 matches at 9 bases. The V gene end was trimmed by 5 bases and the J gene end by 8 bases; junction bases not matched to a gene: 11. CDR1 SGHRS and CDR2 YFSETQ come from the germline V gene. CDR3 size: 14 residues.

The V gene is TRBV6-1, the J gene TRBJ1-5; D call uncertain. The V end lost 3 bases, the J end lost 7 bases, and 13 bases lay between the germline ends. This CDR3 is 14 amino acids long. Germline CDR1 and CDR2: MNHNS and SASEGT. This CDR3 is CASSDVSSRQPQHF. In nucleotides, the CDR3 is TGTGCCAGCAGTGATGTAAGTTCGCGCCAGCCCCAGCATTTT.

The rearrangement joins TRBV29-1 to TRBJ1-4; maybe TRBD1 (6 bases). V lost 0 bases to trimming and J lost 7 bases, with 15 bases between them. The CDR3 is 15 residues long. CDR1 is SQVTM and CDR2 is ANQGSEA in the germline V gene. In nucleotides, the CDR3 is TGCAGCGTTGAAGAATGGGGAAGAGGGGGTGAAAAACTGTTTTTT. It translates to CSVEEWGRGGEKLFF. The whole variable domain, remainder taken from reference TRBV29-1 and TRBJ1-4, is SAVISQKPSRDICQRGTSLTIQCQVDSQVTMMFWYRQQPGQSLTLIATANQGSEATYESGFVIDKFPISRPNLTFSTLTVSNMSPEDSSIYLCSVEEWGRGGEKLFFGSGTQLSVL.

V is TRBV19 and J is TRBJ2-2, with a tentative D call TRBD2 (6 bases). Per germline, CDR1 LNHDA and CDR2 SQIVND (reference sequence). V gave up 1 base and J gave up 3 bases, with 6 bases separating them. This CDR3 is built from 14 residues. As DNA, the CDR3 is TGTGCCAGTAGTATAGGCGGGGACACCGGGGAGCTGTTTTTT. This translates into CASSIGGDTGELFF. Filled out from reference TRBV19 and TRBJ2-2, the complete variable domain reads DGGITQSPKYLFRKEGQNVTLSCEQNLNHDAMYWYRQDPGQGLRLIYYSQIVNDFQKGDIAEGYSVSREKKESFPLTVTSAQKNPTAFYLCASSIGGDTGELFFGEGSRLTVL.

This chain links TRBV28 with TRBJ2-1; 9 positions match TRBD1. CDR3 size: 17 residues. V lost 0 bases, J lost 3 bases, and 6 bases stayed unmatched. CDR1 MDHEN and CDR2 SYDVKM come from the germline V gene. CDR3 loop: CASSLWEPGQGYNEQFF. CDR3 nucleotides: TGTGCCAGCAGTTTATGGGAACCGGGACAGGGCTACAATGAGCAGTTCTTC.